The clone carrying this TCR beta chain has a handful of counts. MiXCR was run by TCRdb on the 5' RACE reads, yielding one entry per CDR3 protein. The repertoire holds 450,000 or so distinct CDR3 sequences, 20% to 25% seen once, with 2.9% in the top ten. These data come from a study of identical twins. The sample also formed part of further work on T cells expressing NK-cell markers. This second study says: Six donors carried dominant NKG2C+ clonotypes that made up roughly 1.0-7.0% of their CD8+ T cells. The study found these clonotypes also leading the CD3+CD56-NKG2C+ fraction in several donors.

The TCR comes from a woman between 18 and 29 years old in good health. The sample was CD4+ T cells sorted from blood.

The DNA of the CDR3 is TGTGCCAGCAGTGCCGTAGGGTTAGGAAAGTTCTTC. This gives the protein CASSAVGLGKFF. The V call is TRBV2, the J call TRBJ2-1; D is ambiguous. The V and J ends lost 4 bases and 14 bases respectively, with 15 bases between them. Germline loops: CDR1 SNHLY, CDR2 FYNNEI. The CDR3 spans 12 residues.